This entry lists 15 T cell receptor beta chains sequenced from one sample in a study of Ad26.COV2.S vaccination and SARS-CoV-2 variants. Sample treatment: roughly 19 received Ad26.COV2.S at low or high dose, single or two shots; several received placebo; per-sample allocation not given. Sampling happened 63 days after the first vaccine or placebo injection. Clones were sequenced by immunoSEQ multiplex PCR, and TCRdb holds only the in-frame ones, with some missing. The data hold some 340,000 clones, with 86% observed a single time. The sample was peripheral blood, taken in a trial of Ad26.COV2.S vaccine versus placebo. These TCRs come from a person aged 18-65 years who received the Ad26.COV2.S COVID-19 vaccine or a placebo.

In DNA, the CDR3 is TGTGCCTGGAGCAAAACAGACAGGGCGAACACTGAAGCTTTCTTT. Translated: CAWSKTDRANTEAFF. The chain carries TRBV30 and TRBJ1-1, with 7 bases identical to TRBD1. V lost 3 bases, J lost 1 base, and 8 bases stayed unmatched. The length of the CDR3 is 15 residues. Germline V gene lookup returns CDR1 GTSNPN and CDR2 SVGIG (reference sequence).

This sequence joins TRBV2 and TRBJ2-7; D gene uncertain. V lost 5 bases to trimming and J lost 3 bases, with 5 bases between them. CDR1 and CDR2 (germline): SNHLY, FYNNEI. The CDR3 contains 11 residues. The CDR3 here is CASSLNYEQYF. The CDR3 nucleotides read TGTGCCAGCAGTCTGAACTACGAGCAGTACTTC. Variable domain in full (rest from reference TRBV2 and TRBJ2-7): EPEVTQTPSHQVTQMGQEVILRCVPISNHLYFYWYRQILGQKVEFLVSFYNNEISEKSEIFDDQFSVERPDGSNFTLKIRSTKLEDSAMYFCASSLNYEQYFGPGTRLTVT.

The chain couples TRBV6-5 to TRBJ1-5; 9 bases align to TRBD1. This CDR3 has 15 residues. The V and J ends lost 6 bases and 1 base, in that order; junction bases with no gene match: 4. CDR1 and CDR2 (germline): MNHEY, SVGAGI. Written as DNA, the CDR3 is TGTGCCAGCAGCTCGGACAGGGGAAGCAATCAGCCCCAGCATTTT. Encoded protein: CASSSDRGSNQPQHF.

The chain combines TRBV2 with TRBJ1-2; perhaps TRBD1 as D (6 bases). Germline-derived CDR1 and CDR2 are SNHLY and FYNNEI. Trimming took 6 bases from V and 6 from J, leaving 17 bases between them. This CDR3 is 14 amino acids long. The CDR3 DNA reads as TGTGCCAGCAGGAAGGAACAGGGCTTAGATGGCTACACCTTC. Its protein is CASRKEQGLDGYTF.

The CDR3 sequence is CASRGTGQYGYTF. CDR3 nucleotides: TGTGCCAGCAGGGGGACAGGGCAGTATGGCTACACCTTC. This chain links TRBV6-5 with TRBJ1-2, with 9 bases that match TRBD1. Germline CDR1 and CDR2: MNHEY and SVGAGI. Losses at the gene ends were 6 bases for V and 5 bases for J; bases not matched to a gene: 4. The CDR3 extends over 13 amino acids.

V is TRBV2 and J is TRBJ1-5, with D possibly matching TRBD1 (5 bases). Germline V gives CDR1 SNHLY, CDR2 FYNNEI. This CDR3 spans 13 amino acids. The germline V and J ends were trimmed by 8 bases and 0 bases, with 8 bases remaining between them. As DNA, the CDR3 is TGTGCCAGCCGGACAAGTAGCAATCAGCCCCAGCATTTT. This translates into CASRTSSNQPQHF.

The V and J genes are TRBV15 and TRBJ2-1, with 8 bases lining up with TRBD2. The J segment lost 9 bases and the V segment lost 5 bases, leaving 6 bases of the junction unmatched. The CDR3 has 13 residues. Germline assignment: CDR1 LNHNV and CDR2 YYDKDF (reference sequence). CDR3 coding DNA: TGTGCCACCAGCCGCGCCGCGGGGGGTGAGCAGTTCTTC. Protein: CATSRAAGGEQFF.

A single count supports this clone. The V and J genes are TRBV19 and TRBJ1-4; D is uncertain. V lost 1 base and J 3 bases, leaving 15 bases between the germline ends. Germline V gives CDR1 LNHDA, CDR2 SQIVND (reference sequence). The CDR3 sequence is 17 residues long. The CDR3 DNA is TGTGCCAGTAGTATAGGCAGGTTTCGAGGTGCTAATGAAAAACTGTTTTTT. Translation: CASSIGRFRGANEKLFF.

The rearrangement joins TRBV5-4 to TRBJ2-7, with 10 bases fitting TRBD2. The germline CDR1 and CDR2 sequences are SGHNT and YYREEE (reference sequence). The V and J ends lost 0 bases and 7 bases, in that order; junction bases with no gene match: 7. This CDR3 has 15 residues. CDR3 in DNA: TGTGCCAGCAGCTTGGCGGGACTAGCGCCCGGGGAGCAGTACTTC. Translating it yields CASSLAGLAPGEQYF.

The chain combines TRBV7-3 with TRBJ2-1, with a weak D call TRBD1 (6 bases). This CDR3 comprises 16 residues. From germline, CDR1 is SGHTA and CDR2 FQGTGA. V shed 4 bases and J shed 0 bases, with 13 bases lying between them. The CDR3: CASSSYTGSSYNEQFF. In DNA, the CDR3 is TGTGCCAGCAGCTCATATACAGGGAGCTCCTACAATGAGCAGTTCTTC.

The V call is TRBV21-1, the J call TRBJ1-6; the table's D gene call, TRBD1, was not cross checked with the DNA. TRBV21-1 is a recognized pseudogene. CDR3 length equals 12 residues. This chain's CDR3 is CASSKVGPVDHF. Written as DNA, the CDR3 is TGTGCCAGCAGCAAAGTGGGGCCGGTGGACCACTTT.

This chain uses TRBV9 with TRBJ2-1; 11 bases line up with TRBD1. Germline lookup yields CDR1 SGDLS and CDR2 YYNGEE. The CDR3 runs 14 residues. The trim removed 3 bases at V and 7 bases at J, leaving 3 bases unmatched. Here the CDR3 DNA reads TGTGCCAGCAGCGGGGACAGGGGGAGAAATGAGCAGTTCTTC. Its translation: CASSGDRGRNEQFF.

This rearrangement joins TRBV27 to TRBJ2-7, with D possibly matching TRBD2 (5 bases). V dropped 5 bases and J dropped 2 bases, with 16 bases sitting between them. This CDR3 has 15 residues. Germline assignment: CDR1 MNHEY and CDR2 SMNVEV (reference sequence). Here the CDR3 reads CASSPSWTLTYEQYF. The CDR3 nucleotides read TGTGCCAGCAGTCCGTCCTGGACTTTAACCTACGAGCAGTACTTC.

The chain is built from TRBV7-8 and TRBJ1-2; D unresolved. CDR1 and CDR2 from the germline V gene are SGHVS and FQNEAQ. There are 12 residues in the CDR3. Trimming took off 3 bases at V and 2 bases at J, with 4 bases between the two ends. The DNA for the CDR3 is TGTGCCAGCAGCTTTGAGAACTATGGCTACACCTTC. It encodes CASSFENYGYTF.

This sequence joins TRBV4-2 and TRBJ1-4; D gene unclear. The CDR3 spans 15 residues. V was shortened by 4 bases and J by 8 bases, with 17 bases between the two germline ends. CDR1 is LGHNA, CDR2 YNFKEQ, per germline. As DNA, the CDR3 is TGTGCCAGCAGCCCGGGTGCGGGCCCCAGCGAAAAACTGTTTTTT. Translated, it gives CASSPGAGPSEKLFF.